This TCR beta chain came from a study of T cell responses to AZD1222 COVID-19 vaccine. Regarding the study as a whole: Across the whole spike, CD4 TCRs peaked at regions 160-218 and 743-854.

Samples with a second dose at about 4 or about 12 weeks were pooled together. The table came from immunoSEQ multiplex PCR; TCRdb's copy has only in-frame clones and leaves some out. This sample has around 150,000 clones; roughly 90% occur once, and the top ten carry approximately 3.4%. Remarks on this clone: Its antigen is not identified.

The receptor comes from an adult who received the AZD1222 COVID-19 vaccine. Sequenced material: peripheral blood, taken 28 days after the second AZD1222 dose.

The CDR3 reads CASSLQRETEAFF. The DNA of the CDR3 is TGTGCCAGCAGCTTACAACGGGAGACTGAAGCTTTCTTT. The chain employs TRBV13 and TRBJ1-1; unclear D gene. V shed 2 bases and J shed 5 bases, with 9 bases lying between them. The CDR3 length is 13 residues. Germline V gene data show CDR1 as PRHDT and CDR2 as FYEKMQ (reference sequence).